Listed below are T cell receptor beta chains from one sample, sequenced in a study of blood T cell repertoires in COVID-19. The method was immunoSEQ multiplex PCR; TCRdb's version includes in-frame clones alone and lacks a portion of them. This table has about 73,000 clones, over 70% appearing once. Material for sequencing was peripheral blood. These receptors came from an elderly man with active or convalescent COVID-19. Each CDR3 is given without its conserved first and last residue.

cdr3_aa	v_call	j_call
ASSRTGLAVDEQY	TRBV6-5	TRBJ2-7
ATSRDRGKTYEQY	TRBV15	TRBJ2-7
ASSPSGGSSYEQY	TRBV7-6	TRBJ2-7
AWSLRGEAF	TRBV30	TRBJ1-1
ASSLGVQSYEQY	TRBV5-4	TRBJ2-7
ASSPQQGNQPQH	TRBV19	TRBJ1-5
ASSQVAGLAYGYT	TRBV14	TRBJ1-2
ASSPQGSDTQY	TRBV2	TRBJ2-3
ASSERLSGGAFSNQPQH	TRBV2	TRBJ1-5
ASNSVQGLIDTQY	TRBV5-5	TRBJ2-3
AIRDSLWGYT	TRBV10-3	TRBJ1-2
ASSLVAGAGANVLT	TRBV5-1	TRBJ2-6
ASSLGRLAGAGGELF	TRBV5-1	TRBJ2-2
ASSLARAGNQPQH	TRBV7-8	TRBJ1-5
ASRQGFYTGELF	TRBV27	TRBJ2-2
ASSPYRGVSSPLH	TRBV4-2	TRBJ1-6
ASSLDRNQPQH	TRBV6-5	TRBJ1-5